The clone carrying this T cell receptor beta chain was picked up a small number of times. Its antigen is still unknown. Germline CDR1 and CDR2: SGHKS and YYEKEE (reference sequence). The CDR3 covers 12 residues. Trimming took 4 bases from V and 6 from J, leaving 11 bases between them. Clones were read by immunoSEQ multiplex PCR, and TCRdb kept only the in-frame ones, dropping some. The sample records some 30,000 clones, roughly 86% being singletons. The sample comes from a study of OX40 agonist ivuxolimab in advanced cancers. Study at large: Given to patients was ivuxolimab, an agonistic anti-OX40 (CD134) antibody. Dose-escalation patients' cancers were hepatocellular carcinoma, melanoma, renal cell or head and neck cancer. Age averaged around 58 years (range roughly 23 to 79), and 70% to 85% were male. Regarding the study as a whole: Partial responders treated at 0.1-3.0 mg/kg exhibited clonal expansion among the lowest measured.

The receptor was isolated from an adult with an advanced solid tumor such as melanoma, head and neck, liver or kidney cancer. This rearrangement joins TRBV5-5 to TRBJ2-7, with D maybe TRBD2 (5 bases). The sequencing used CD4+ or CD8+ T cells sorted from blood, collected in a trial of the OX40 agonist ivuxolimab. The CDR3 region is CASSTRGFEQYF. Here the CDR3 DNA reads TGTGCCAGCAGCACCCGAGGGTTCGAGCAGTACTTC.